Given below is one TCR beta chain in context. This clone's antigen is unknown. No clone much larger than this one lies a single base away; base qualities are absent. These data originate in a study of cytotoxic CD8 clonotypes in ibrutinib-treated CLL (dated by TCRdb to the early 2020s). At the level of the whole study: In this cohort, approximately 15 patients were treatment-naive and under 13 were relapsed/refractory, while roughly 18 had unmutated IGHV. Response samples were obtained after a median of roughly 13 months of treatment, with a range of roughly 6 to 40 months. On average, each sample yielded around 250,000 productive templates and around 100,000 productive rearrangements. Longitudinal samples were available for about 30% of the 86 trial participants. Partial responses were observed in about 24 patients and complete responses in 2; after a median follow-up of about 69 months, remission was maintained in roughly 15 patients and progression was observed in some 12. Cryopreserved peripheral blood mononuclear cells were collected at three points: before therapy, at response, and at either sustained remission or disease progression. Every sample from remission and from progressive disease was obtained while the patients were still on ibrutinib.

On a MiSeq, deep resolution sequencing aimed for a depth between 1 in 1 million and 1 in 200,000 T cells, with each clonotype covered approximately 9.8x on average. The immunoSEQ hsTCRB Kit was used to generate the TCR beta libraries. The paper's data handling went like this. The data were analyzed with ImmunoSEQ Analyzer and ImmunoSEQ Data Assistant, and V, D and J gene assignments followed IMGT definitions. Clonality, which ranges from 0 to 1, was calculated by subtracting the normalized Shannon entropy of productive rearrangement frequencies from one. Public clonotype analysis was restricted to overrepresented clonotypes comprising at least 0.05% of each patient's repertoire. Approximately 13 age-matched healthy donor repertoires from immuneACCESS served as clonality controls. TCRdb took this table from immuneACCESS and kept in-frame rearrangements with V and J called. Such tables lack part of the clones; where checked against another copy, unresolved V genes explain under half of the gap, and the rest is unexplained. V, J and clone size are those of that table, while D and trimming were read from the DNA. The sample contains some 61,000 clones, approximately 70% of them found a single time. The ten largest clones take up roughly 5.9% of the sample.

This specimen's time point label, interpreted: more than 10 months on ibrutinib. For TCR beta library preparation, 2 to 2.5 micrograms of genomic DNA were isolated from cryopreserved PBMCs. Longitudinal blood samples from CLL patients receiving ibrutinib monotherapy were subjected to high-throughput TCR beta sequencing. Patients were enrolled in a phase 2 open-label single-center ibrutinib monotherapy trial. The research as a whole found: Sustained-remission and progressing patients did not have matched sampling times, and lymph node repertoires were not examined. Public clonotypes were found to be uncommon and were observed to contract or remain stable during treatment; the increase in clonality was shown to reflect expansion of private clonotypes at ibrutinib response. At ibrutinib response clonality went up, during sustained remission it held steady, and at progression it dropped back toward baseline. At baseline, clonality was higher than in age-matched healthy donors and showed a strong correlation with circulating CD8+ T-cell counts.

Per the germline V gene, MNHEY is the CDR1 and SVGAGI is the CDR2. V is reduced by 5 bases and J by 1 base, leaving a spacing of 11 bases between them. Inclusive of the bounding cysteine and phenylalanine, the CDR3 is 15 residues long. CDR3 DNA is the only sequence kept; it has 45 bases, read in frame from the first base. The sequence was obtained from a human donor with chronic lymphocytic leukemia. Recombination linked TRBV6-5 to TRBJ2-2, with TRBD1 as a weak D call on 5 bases. The material was PBMCs, obtained after 12 months of ibrutinib treatment. The nucleotide sequence reads TGTGCCAGCAGTGTCTCGACAGTGAACACCGGGGAGCTGTTTTTT. This is translated as CASSVSTVNTGELFF.